Shown below are 15 T cell receptor beta chains from a single sample sequenced in a study of cytomegalovirus exposure and HLA in healthy donors. 13 Jbeta primers and 60 Vbeta primers were used for the PCR. The table came from immunoSEQ multiplex PCR; TCRdb's copy has only in-frame clones and leaves some out. The sample holds some 160,000 clones; 77% are singletons and the top ten take under 2%. The sequenced sample consisted of PBMCs. The receptors derive from a woman aged 25-40 years in good health and CMV-seronegative.

This clone was detected a few times. CDR3 sequence: CASSLGTGAFYEQYF. CDR3 DNA sequence: TGTGCCAGCAGCTTAGGGACAGGGGCTTTCTACGAGCAGTACTTC. The genes are TRBV7-3 and TRBJ2-7; 10 nucleotides align to TRBD1. The CDR3 spans 15 residues. Germline V CDR1 and CDR2: SGHTA, FQGTGA. Trimming took 2 bases from V and 3 from J; bases not matched to a gene: 4.

The chain carries TRBV11-3 and TRBJ1-1, with a possible D match to TRBD1 (6 bases). CDR3 length: 14 residues. V lost 5 bases to trimming and J lost 4 bases, with 14 bases between them. CDR1 and CDR2 (germline): SGHNT, YENEEA. The CDR3 here is CASSLRGGPTEAFF. DNA for the CDR3: TGTGCCAGCAGCCTGCGGGGGGGGCCCACTGAAGCTTTCTTT.

The chain carries TRBV28 and TRBJ2-2, with 16 bases lining up with TRBD2. This CDR3 contains 18 residues. In germline, CDR1 is MDHEN, CDR2 SYDVKM. V gave up 5 bases and J gave up 3 bases; unmatched junction bases: 6. For the CDR3, the DNA is TGTGCCAGCAGTCCCCCGGGACTAGCGGGAGGGTACACCGGGGAGCTGTTTTTT. This sequence encodes CASSPPGLAGGYTGELFF.

This clone was seen a single time. At one boundary the junction diverges from the germline segment, which might be a read error. V gene TRBV5-4 combines with J gene TRBJ1-2, with D maybe TRBD1 (5 bases). The CDR3 covers 12 residues. Germline V gives CDR1 SGHNT, CDR2 YYREEE (reference sequence). In nucleotides, the CDR3 is TGTGCCAGCAGCTCCGACAGTTATGGCTACCCCTTC. Encoded protein: CASSSDSYGYPF.

The chain employs TRBV2 and TRBJ1-5; TRBD1 might be the D (6 bases). Germline V gives CDR1 SNHLY, CDR2 FYNNEI. This CDR3 comprises 13 residues. Trimming took off 6 bases at V and 7 bases at J, with 13 bases between the two ends. This CDR3 reads CASREDRIQPQHF. In DNA, the CDR3 is TGTGCCAGCAGAGAGGACAGAATCCAGCCCCAGCATTTT.

In this sample, this clone turned up once. This chain links TRBV7-2 with TRBJ1-1, with 10 bases lining up with TRBD1. Germline trimming cut 5 bases from V and 7 bases from J; bases unmatched to any gene: 7. Per the germline V gene, CDR1 is SGHTA and CDR2 is FQGNSA. The CDR3 is 14 residues long. The CDR3 protein is CASSTGGQGVEAFF. The CDR3 coding sequence is TGTGCCAGCAGCACAGGAGGACAGGGGGTTGAAGCTTTCTTT.

This clone was seen just once. The rearrangement links TRBV5-1 to TRBJ2-7; D possibly corresponds to TRBD2 (6 bases). Trimming took 4 bases from V and 6 from J, leaving 20 bases between them. Per the germline V gene, CDR1 is SGHRS and CDR2 is YFSETQ. CDR3 length equals 15 residues. CDR3 region: CASSPARDPPREQYF. The CDR3 bases are TGCGCCAGCAGCCCGGCGCGGGACCCACCGCGCGAGCAGTACTTC.

J is TRBJ1-5 and V is TRBV5-1, with D hard to call. The ends were cut back, 3 bases at V and 2 bases at J, with 12 bases in the middle. Per germline, CDR1 SGHRS and CDR2 YFSETQ. The CDR3 has 15 amino acids. The CDR3 sequence is CASSSSPGGNQPQHF. In DNA form, the CDR3 reads TGCGCCAGCAGCTCCTCCCCCGGGGGCAATCAGCCCCAGCATTTT.

The chain uses TRBV27 and TRBJ2-7, with 7 positions matching TRBD2. The ends lost 3 bases at V and 2 bases at J; junction bases unmatched: 7. CDR1 is MNHEY, CDR2 SMNVEV, per germline (reference sequence). This CDR3 has 15 amino acids. Written as DNA, the CDR3 is TGTGCCAGCAGTTTTGGGAGGGCCCTAACCTACGAGCAGTACTTC. The encoded protein is CASSFGRALTYEQYF.

The V gene is TRBV2, the J gene TRBJ2-1; 15 nucleotides agree with TRBD2. The junction had 13 bases not matched to a gene; V was cut back by 6 bases and J by 7 bases. Germline V gene lookup returns CDR1 SNHLY and CDR2 FYNNEI. There are 18 residues in the CDR3. CDR3 DNA: TGTGCCAGCAGAGGGAGGACTAGCGGGAGGGCCCTCGTTAATGAGCAGTTCTTC. This encodes CASRGRTSGRALVNEQFF.

The V and J genes are TRBV5-6 and TRBJ2-2, with 11 positions matching TRBD2. Trimming cost V 0 bases and J 6 bases; bases outside gene matches: 7. Germline loops: CDR1 SGHDT, CDR2 YYEEEE. The CDR3 has 17 residues. The chain's CDR3 is CASSLGLAGFSAGELFF. Written as DNA, the CDR3 is TGTGCCAGCAGCTTGGGACTAGCGGGGTTTAGTGCCGGGGAGCTGTTTTTT.

The table lists this clone with a few counts. V and J are TRBV10-3 and TRBJ1-1, with D possibly TRBD1 on 6 matching bases. CDR1 is ENHRY, CDR2 SYGVKD, per germline. The CDR3 covers 13 residues. Trimming took 6 bases from V and 11 from J, leaving 19 bases between them. The CDR3 coding sequence is TGTGCCATCAGACCCGCTTCTGGACAGAAGGCTTTCTTT. This translates into CAIRPASGQKAFF.

This clone was detected only a few times. This rearrangement joins TRBV2 to TRBJ1-5, with TRBD1 identical over 7 bases. This CDR3 is 16 amino acids long. Germline loops: CDR1 SNHLY, CDR2 FYNNEI. The J segment lost 2 bases and the V segment lost 0 bases, leaving 4 bases of the junction unmatched. In DNA form, the CDR3 reads TGTGCCAGCAGTGAAGCGGTAGGGGGCCGCAATCAGCCCCAGCATTTT. This gives the protein CASSEAVGGRNQPQHF.

J is TRBJ2-3 and V is TRBV14; a possible D gene is TRBD1 (5 bases). The V gene's germline CDR1 is SGHDN and CDR2 FVKESK. V lost 0 bases and J 2 bases, leaving 18 bases between the germline ends. The CDR3 totals 18 residues. CDR3 loop: CASSQDLRTFPLTDTQYF. In DNA, the CDR3 is TGTGCCAGCAGCCAAGATTTGAGGACATTCCCCCTCACAGATACGCAGTATTTT.

The chain has TRBV5-1 and TRBJ2-2; 11 bases match TRBD2. CDR3 length equals 16 residues. Germline assignment: CDR1 SGHRS and CDR2 YFSETQ. Trimming removed 4 bases from V and 3 bases from J; junction bases left unmatched: 5. CDR3 DNA: TGCGCCAGCAGCGGAGGACTAGCGGGCCACACCGGGGAGCTGTTTTTT. Translation: CASSGGLAGHTGELFF.